The 7 T cell receptor beta chains listed next were all sequenced from one sample in a study of OX40 agonist ivuxolimab in advanced cancers. Produced via immunoSEQ multiplex PCR; TCRdb's table is partial and in-frame only. The table records about 50,000 clones, 86% of them present only once. Sequenced material: CD4+ or CD8+ T cells sorted from blood, taken in a trial of the OX40 agonist ivuxolimab. The receptor set was obtained from an adult with an advanced solid tumor such as melanoma, head and neck, liver or kidney cancer.

Only a few counts were recorded for this clone. The genes are TRBV11-2 and TRBJ2-1, with D unclear. Germline CDR1 and CDR2: SGHAT and FQNNGV. The V gene lost 3 bases and the J gene lost 0 bases, with 15 bases spanning the gap. The CDR3 loop spans 17 amino acids. The CDR3 bases are TGTGCCAGCAGCTTGATTACCCTAGTTGGCTCCTACAATGAGCAGTTCTTC. Amino acids: CASSLITLVGSYNEQFF.

This chain joins TRBV2 and TRBJ1-4, with D uncertain. In germline, CDR1 is SNHLY, CDR2 FYNNEI. V was cut by 6 bases and J by 8 bases, with 7 bases left in between. The CDR3 length is 11 residues. The DNA of the CDR3 is TGTGCCAGCAGACCACAGGAAAAACTGTTTTTT. Amino acid sequence: CASRPQEKLFF.

The rearrangement joins TRBV6-5 to TRBJ1-1, with D unresolved. The CDR3 has 14 amino acids. The V and J ends lost 1 base and 6 bases respectively, with 12 bases between them. Germline CDR1 MNHEY, CDR2 SVGAGI. CDR3 sequence (DNA): TGTGCCAGCAGTTACTATGGGCTTAGCTCTGAAGCTTTCTTT. Translating gives CASSYYGLSSEAFF.

As DNA, the CDR3 is TGTGCCAGCAGCCCGGGACAGGGGGTAAGGGACCTCCACTTT. The encoded protein is CASSPGQGVRDLHF. The chain combines TRBV7-9 with TRBJ1-6, with 11 bases lining up with TRBD1. In germline, CDR1 is SEHNR, CDR2 FQNEAQ (reference sequence). This CDR3 is 14 amino acids long. After removal of 5 bases from V and 15 bases from J, the junction contained 9 bases not matched to a gene.

This clone was picked up a small number of times. The rearrangement joins TRBV19 to TRBJ1-2; no clear D gene. CDR3 length equals 11 residues. Trimming removed 6 bases from V and 3 bases from J, with 5 bases in between. Germline V gene data show CDR1 as LNHDA and CDR2 as SQIVND (reference sequence). CDR3 nucleotides: TGTGCCAGTAGATTCGACTATGGCTACACCTTC. As protein: CASRFDYGYTF.

The rearrangement joins TRBV6-5 to TRBJ1-3; 9 bases match TRBD1. This CDR3 region has 14 residues. The trim removed 8 bases at V and 2 bases at J, leaving 4 bases unmatched. Germline V lookup: CDR1 MNHEY, CDR2 SVGAGI. In DNA form, the CDR3 reads TGTGCCAGCGCTCGGACAGGGGCTGGAAACACCATATATTTT. Translated: CASARTGAGNTIYF.

The CDR3 DNA sequence: TGTGCCAGCAGGACAGGTTGGGCTGGGGCCAACGTCCTGACTTTC. It codes for CASRTGWAGANVLTF. The chain couples TRBV27 to TRBJ2-6; maybe TRBD1 (6 bases). The CDR3 contains 15 residues. Trimming took off 6 bases at V and 2 bases at J, with 11 bases between the two ends. Looked up from germline, CDR1 is MNHEY and CDR2 is SMNVEV (reference sequence).